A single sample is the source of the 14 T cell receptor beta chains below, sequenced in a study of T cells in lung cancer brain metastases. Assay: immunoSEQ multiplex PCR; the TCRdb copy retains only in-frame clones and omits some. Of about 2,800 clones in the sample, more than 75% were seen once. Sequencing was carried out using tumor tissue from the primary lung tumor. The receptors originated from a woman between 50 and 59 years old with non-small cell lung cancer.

CDR3 coding DNA: TGTGCCACCAGCAGAGACCGACAGGGAAATCAGCCCCAGCATTTT. This translates into CATSRDRQGNQPQHF. The chain couples TRBV15 to TRBJ1-5; TRBD1 agrees at 7 bases. Germline lookup yields CDR1 LNHNV and CDR2 YYDKDF (reference sequence). The CDR3 consists of 15 residues. The J segment lost 4 bases and the V segment lost 0 bases, leaving 3 bases of the junction unmatched. Complete variable domain (other parts from reference TRBV15 and TRBJ1-5): DAMVIQNPRYQVTQFGKPVTLSCSQTLNHNVMYWYQQKSSQAPKLLFHYYDKDFNNEADTPDNFQSRRPNTSFCFLDIRSPGLGDTAMYLCATSRDRQGNQPQHFGDGTRLSIL.

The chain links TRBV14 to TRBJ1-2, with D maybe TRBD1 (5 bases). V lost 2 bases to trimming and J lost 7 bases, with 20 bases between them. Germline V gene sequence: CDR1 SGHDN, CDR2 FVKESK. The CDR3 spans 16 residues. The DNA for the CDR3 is TGTGCCAGCAGCCAAAATAATATCCGGGTAGGGGCTGGCTACACCTTC. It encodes CASSQNNIRVGAGYTF.

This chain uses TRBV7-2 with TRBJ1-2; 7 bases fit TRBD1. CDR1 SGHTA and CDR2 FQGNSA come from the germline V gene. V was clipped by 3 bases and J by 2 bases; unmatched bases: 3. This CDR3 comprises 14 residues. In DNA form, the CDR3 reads TGTGCCAGCAGCTTGAAGGGGGCGAACTATGGCTACACCTTC. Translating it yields CASSLKGANYGYTF.

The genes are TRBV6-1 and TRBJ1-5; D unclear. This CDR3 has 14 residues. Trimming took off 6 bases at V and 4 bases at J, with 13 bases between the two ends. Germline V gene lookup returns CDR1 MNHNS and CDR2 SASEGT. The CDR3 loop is CASSPQGGNQPQHF. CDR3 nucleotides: TGTGCCAGCAGCCCCCAAGGCGGAAATCAGCCCCAGCATTTT.

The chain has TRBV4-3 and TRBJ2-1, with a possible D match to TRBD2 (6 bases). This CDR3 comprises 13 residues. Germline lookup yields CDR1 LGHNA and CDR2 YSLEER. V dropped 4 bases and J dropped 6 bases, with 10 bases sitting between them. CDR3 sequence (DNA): TGCGCCAGCAGCCTTAGCGGTCGCAATGAGCAGTTCTTC. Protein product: CASSLSGRNEQFF.

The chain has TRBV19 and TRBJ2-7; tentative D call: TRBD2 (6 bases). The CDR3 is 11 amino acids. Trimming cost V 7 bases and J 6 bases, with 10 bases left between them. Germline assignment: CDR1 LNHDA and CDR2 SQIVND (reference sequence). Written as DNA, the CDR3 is TGTGCCAGTATCGGAGGGGCCGAGCAGTACTTC. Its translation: CASIGGAEQYF.

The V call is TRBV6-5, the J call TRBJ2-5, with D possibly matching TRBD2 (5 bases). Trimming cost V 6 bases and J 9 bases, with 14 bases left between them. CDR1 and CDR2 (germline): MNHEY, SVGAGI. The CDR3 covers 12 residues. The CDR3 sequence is CASSTGKLAQYF. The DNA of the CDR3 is TGTGCCAGCAGCACGGGGAAACTGGCCCAGTACTTC.

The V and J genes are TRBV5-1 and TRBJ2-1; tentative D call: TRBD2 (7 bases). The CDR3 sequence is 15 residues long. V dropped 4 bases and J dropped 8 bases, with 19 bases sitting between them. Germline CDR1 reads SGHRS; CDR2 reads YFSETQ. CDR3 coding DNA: TGCGCCAGCAGCCTCCCCACAGGAGGGGGGGATGAGCAGTTCTTC. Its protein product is CASSLPTGGGDEQFF.

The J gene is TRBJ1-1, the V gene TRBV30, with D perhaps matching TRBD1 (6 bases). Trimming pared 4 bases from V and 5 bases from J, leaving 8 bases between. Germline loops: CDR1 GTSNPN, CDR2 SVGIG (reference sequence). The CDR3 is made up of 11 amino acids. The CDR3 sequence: CAWTDRTEAFF. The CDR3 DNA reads TGTGCCTGGACCGACAGGACTGAAGCTTTCTTT. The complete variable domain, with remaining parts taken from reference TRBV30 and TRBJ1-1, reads SQTIHQWPATLVQPVGSPLSLECTVEGTSNPNLYWYRQAAGRGLQLLFYSVGIGQISSEVPQNLSASRPQDRQFILSSKKLLLSDSGFYLCAWTDRTEAFFGQGTRLTVV.

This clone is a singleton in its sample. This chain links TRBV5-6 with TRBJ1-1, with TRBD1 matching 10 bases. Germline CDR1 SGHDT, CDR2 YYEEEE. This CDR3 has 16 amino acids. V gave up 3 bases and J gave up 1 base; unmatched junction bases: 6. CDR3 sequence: CASSWGQGSSNTEAFF. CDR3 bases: TGTGCCAGCAGCTGGGGACAGGGGAGTTCGAACACTGAAGCTTTCTTT.

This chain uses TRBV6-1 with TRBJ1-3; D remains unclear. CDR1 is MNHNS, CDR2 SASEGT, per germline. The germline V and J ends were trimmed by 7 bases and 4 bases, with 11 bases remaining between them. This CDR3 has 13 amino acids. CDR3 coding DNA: TGTGCCAGCATTCTTTTTAGCGGAAACACCATATATTTT. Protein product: CASILFSGNTIYF.

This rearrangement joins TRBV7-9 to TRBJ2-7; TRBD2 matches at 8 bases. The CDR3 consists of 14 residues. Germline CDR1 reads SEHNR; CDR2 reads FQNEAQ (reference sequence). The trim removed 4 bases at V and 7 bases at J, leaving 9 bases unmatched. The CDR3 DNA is TGTGCCAGCAGCTCCGGACTAGCCTCAGGAGAGCAGTACTTC. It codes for CASSSGLASGEQYF.

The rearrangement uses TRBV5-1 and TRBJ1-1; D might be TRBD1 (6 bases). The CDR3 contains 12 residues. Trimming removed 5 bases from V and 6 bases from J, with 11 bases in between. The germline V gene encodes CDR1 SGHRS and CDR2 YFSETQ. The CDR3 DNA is TGCGCCAGCAGGGGGGGCCGCGCTGAAGCTTTCTTT. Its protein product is CASRGGRAEAFF.

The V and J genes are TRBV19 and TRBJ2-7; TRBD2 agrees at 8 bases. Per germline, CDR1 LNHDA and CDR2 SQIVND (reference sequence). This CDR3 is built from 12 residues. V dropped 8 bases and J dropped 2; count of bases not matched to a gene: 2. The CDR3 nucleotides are TGTGCCAGTGGAGCGGGAGCCTACGAGCAGTACTTC. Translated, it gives CASGAGAYEQYF.